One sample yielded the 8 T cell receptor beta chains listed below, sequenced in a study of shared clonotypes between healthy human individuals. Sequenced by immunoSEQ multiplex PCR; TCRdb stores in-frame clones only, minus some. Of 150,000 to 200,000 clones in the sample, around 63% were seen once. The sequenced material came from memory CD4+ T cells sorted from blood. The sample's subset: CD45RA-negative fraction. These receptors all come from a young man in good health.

The CDR3 region is CASSIRGEETQYF. The CDR3 DNA reads TGTGCCAGTAGTATTAGGGGAGAAGAGACCCAGTACTTC. This chain links TRBV19 with TRBJ2-5; D might be TRBD1 or TRBD2, each matching 5 bases. The germline V gene encodes CDR1 LNHDA and CDR2 SQIVND (reference sequence). Between the trimmed V and J ends, which lost 3 bases and 3 bases, there was a span of 8 bases. This CDR3 is 13 amino acids long.

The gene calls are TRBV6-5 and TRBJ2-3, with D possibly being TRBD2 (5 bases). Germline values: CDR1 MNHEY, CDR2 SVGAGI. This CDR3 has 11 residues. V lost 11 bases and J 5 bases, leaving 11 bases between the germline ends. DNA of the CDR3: TGTGCCGTAGGAGGCCTAGATACGCAGTATTTT. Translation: CAVGGLDTQYF.

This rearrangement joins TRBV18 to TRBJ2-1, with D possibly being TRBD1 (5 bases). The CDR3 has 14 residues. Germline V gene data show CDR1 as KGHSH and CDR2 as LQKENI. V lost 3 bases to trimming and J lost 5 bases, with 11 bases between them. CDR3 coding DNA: TGTGCCAGCTCACCGCAGCAGGGAAACAATGAGCAGTTCTTC. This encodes CASSPQQGNNEQFF. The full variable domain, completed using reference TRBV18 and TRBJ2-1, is NAGVMQNPRHLVRRRGQEARLRCSPMKGHSHVYWYRQLPEEGLKFMVYLQKENIIDESGMPKERFSAEFPKEGPSILRIQQVVRGDSAAYFCASSPQQGNNEQFFGPGTRLTVL.

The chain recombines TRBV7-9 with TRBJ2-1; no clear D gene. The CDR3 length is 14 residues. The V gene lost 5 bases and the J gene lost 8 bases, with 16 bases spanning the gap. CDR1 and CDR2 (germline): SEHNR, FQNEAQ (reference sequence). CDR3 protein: CASSPDEVVDEQFF. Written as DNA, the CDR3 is TGTGCCAGCAGCCCTGATGAGGTTGTAGATGAGCAGTTCTTC.

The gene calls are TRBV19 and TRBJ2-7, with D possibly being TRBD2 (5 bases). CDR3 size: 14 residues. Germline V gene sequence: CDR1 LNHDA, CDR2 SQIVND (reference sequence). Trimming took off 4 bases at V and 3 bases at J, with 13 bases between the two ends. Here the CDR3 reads CASSRGSGSYEQYF. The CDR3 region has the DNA TGTGCCAGTAGTAGGGGAAGCGGAAGCTACGAGCAGTACTTC.

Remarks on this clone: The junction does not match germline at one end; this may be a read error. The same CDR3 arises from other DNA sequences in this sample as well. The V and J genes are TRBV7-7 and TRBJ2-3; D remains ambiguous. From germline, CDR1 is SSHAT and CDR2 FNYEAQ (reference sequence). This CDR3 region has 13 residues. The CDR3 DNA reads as TGTGCTAGCAGCTTAGCCCGACTGGATACGCAGTATTTT. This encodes CASSLARLDTQYF.

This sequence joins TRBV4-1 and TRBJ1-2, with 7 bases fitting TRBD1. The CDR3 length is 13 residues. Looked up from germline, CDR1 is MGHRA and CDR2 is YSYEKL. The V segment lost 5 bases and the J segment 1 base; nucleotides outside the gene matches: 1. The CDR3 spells CASSGQVNYGYTF. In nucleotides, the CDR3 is TGCGCCAGCAGCGGACAGGTTAACTATGGCTACACCTTC.

CDR3 residues: CSVWSGSPGELFF. CDR3 nucleotides: TGCAGCGTTTGGAGCGGGAGCCCCGGGGAGCTGTTTTTT. The chain recombines TRBV29-1 with TRBJ2-2; 8 bases are shared with TRBD2. CDR1 and CDR2 (germline): SQVTM, ANQGSEA. V shed 5 bases and J 6 bases; nucleotides not matched to a gene: 5. CDR3 size: 13 residues.